This is a list of T cell receptor beta chains from one sample in a study of OX40 agonist ivuxolimab in advanced cancers. Clones were read by immunoSEQ multiplex PCR, and TCRdb kept only the in-frame ones, dropping some. The table lists 70,000 to 75,000 clones, roughly 90% of them singletons. The sequencing used CD4+ or CD8+ T cells sorted from blood, collected in a trial of the OX40 agonist ivuxolimab. The receptors were gathered from an adult with an advanced solid tumor such as melanoma, head and neck, liver or kidney cancer. Both conserved end residues are part of each CDR3. Each record gives: J gene, V gene, clone size, D gene, CDR3 DNA, CDR3 protein. D genes are given only for firm matches. Clone size is shown for a subset of rows, as once, few, many or a class of expanded clone.

j_gene: TRBJ2-7
v_gene: TRBV5-1
abundance: NA
d_gene: NA
CDR3nt: TGCGCCAGCAGCCCACAAGCAGGGAACCAACCTTCGGAGCAGTACTTC
CDR3aa: CASSPQAGNQPSEQYF

j_gene: TRBJ2-1
v_gene: TRBV27
abundance: NA
d_gene: NA
CDR3nt: TGTGCCAGCAGTTTTCGCGTAGACAATGAGCAGTTCTTC
CDR3aa: CASSFRVDNEQFF

j_gene: TRBJ1-3
v_gene: TRBV19
abundance: NA
d_gene: NA
CDR3nt: TGTGCCAGGAGATGGACATATGGCTTCCTTCGCTCTGGAAACACCATATATTTT
CDR3aa: CARRWTYGFLRSGNTIYF

j_gene: TRBJ1-5
v_gene: TRBV30
abundance: NA
d_gene: TRBD1
CDR3nt: TGTGCCTGTCAGACAGGGTCGGGGAATCAGCCCCAGCATTTT
CDR3aa: CACQTGSGNQPQHF

j_gene: TRBJ2-1
v_gene: TRBV10-3
abundance: NA
d_gene: NA
CDR3nt: TGTGCCATCAGTGGAACTAGTGGTGAGCAGTTCTTC
CDR3aa: CAISGTSGEQFF

j_gene: TRBJ2-7
v_gene: TRBV11-2
abundance: NA
d_gene: NA
CDR3nt: TGTGCCAGCAGCTTAGTCCACTCCGGGACGACCTTCTACGAGCAGTACTTC
CDR3aa: CASSLVHSGTTFYEQYF

j_gene: TRBJ1-2
v_gene: TRBV2
abundance: NA
d_gene: NA
CDR3nt: TGTGCCAGCTTGTTCGGAGCGGCGGGCTATGGCTACACCTTC
CDR3aa: CASLFGAAGYGYTF

j_gene: TRBJ2-3
v_gene: TRBV10-1
abundance: NA
d_gene: NA
CDR3nt: TGCGCCAGCAGTGACCCCGCAGGGCGGACAGATACGCAGTATTTT
CDR3aa: CASSDPAGRTDTQYF

j_gene: TRBJ1-3
v_gene: TRBV29-1
abundance: NA
d_gene: NA
CDR3nt: TGCAGCGTTGCCCAGGGAAACACCATATATTTT
CDR3aa: CSVAQGNTIYF

j_gene: TRBJ1-1
v_gene: TRBV7-9
abundance: few
d_gene: TRBD1
CDR3nt: TGTGCCAGCAGCTACAGTGGGGCAGGGGGCACTGAAGCTTTCTTT
CDR3aa: CASSYSGAGGTEAFF

j_gene: TRBJ2-1
v_gene: TRBV10-3
abundance: NA
d_gene: TRBD2
CDR3nt: TGTGCCATCAGTGAGTCGGCGACTAGCGGGGTGGACCACAATGAGCAGTTCTTC
CDR3aa: CAISESATSGVDHNEQFF

j_gene: TRBJ1-5
v_gene: TRBV10-3
abundance: NA
d_gene: NA
CDR3nt: TGTGCCATCAGTGAAGATGGAGTTAGCAATCAGCCCCAGCATTTT
CDR3aa: CAISEDGVSNQPQHF

j_gene: TRBJ1-5
v_gene: TRBV7-2
abundance: NA
d_gene: NA
CDR3nt: TGTGCCAGCAGCTTAGTTGCGGGGGCAAGCAATCAGCCCCAGCATTTT
CDR3aa: CASSLVAGASNQPQHF

j_gene: TRBJ2-3
v_gene: TRBV21-1
abundance: NA
d_gene: NA
CDR3nt: TGTGCCAGCAGCAAAGTCCGGGCGTACACAGATACGCAGTATTTT
CDR3aa: CASSKVRAYTDTQYF

j_gene: TRBJ1-1
v_gene: TRBV6-5
abundance: NA
d_gene: NA
CDR3nt: TGTGCCAGCAGTTACTCGGGGACGAACACTGAAGCTTTCTTT
CDR3aa: CASSYSGTNTEAFF

j_gene: TRBJ1-4
v_gene: TRBV30
abundance: NA
d_gene: NA
CDR3nt: TGTGCCTGGAGCGCAATCAAGGAAAAACTGTTTTTT
CDR3aa: CAWSAIKEKLFF

j_gene: TRBJ2-1
v_gene: TRBV7-2
abundance: few
d_gene: TRBD2
CDR3nt: TGTGCCAGCAGCTTGTGGGTAGCGGGAGTCGAAAATGAGCAGTTCTTC
CDR3aa: CASSLWVAGVENEQFF

j_gene: TRBJ2-4
v_gene: TRBV11-3
abundance: NA
d_gene: NA
CDR3nt: TGTGCCAGCAGCTCTTTCGTGGTTCCCAAAAACATTCAGTACTTC
CDR3aa: CASSSFVVPKNIQYF

j_gene: TRBJ1-4
v_gene: TRBV5-1
abundance: NA
d_gene: TRBD1
CDR3nt: TGCGCCAGCAGCTTCTTGGGACAGGGTAATGAAAAACTGTTTTTT
CDR3aa: CASSFLGQGNEKLFF

j_gene: TRBJ2-2
v_gene: TRBV10-3
abundance: NA
d_gene: NA
CDR3nt: TGTGCCATCAGTGAGTGGGAGACCGGGGAGCTGTTTTTT
CDR3aa: CAISEWETGELFF

j_gene: TRBJ2-3
v_gene: TRBV27
abundance: NA
d_gene: TRBD2
CDR3nt: TGTGCCAATCTGCTGGGTCTAACTAGCGCGAGCACAGATACGCAGTATTTT
CDR3aa: CANLLGLTSASTDTQYF

j_gene: TRBJ1-4
v_gene: TRBV19
abundance: NA
d_gene: NA
CDR3nt: TGTGCCAGTAGGACAGATTGGTCCGAAAAACTGTTTTTT
CDR3aa: CASRTDWSEKLFF

j_gene: TRBJ2-2
v_gene: TRBV6-6
abundance: NA
d_gene: NA
CDR3nt: TGTGCCAGCAGTGGAGGGCCCGGGACCGGGGAGCTGTTTTTT
CDR3aa: CASSGGPGTGELFF

j_gene: TRBJ1-4
v_gene: TRBV18
abundance: once
d_gene: NA
CDR3nt: TGTGCCAGCTCACCCGGAATACTGGATGAAAAACTGTTTTTT
CDR3aa: CASSPGILDEKLFF

j_gene: TRBJ2-1
v_gene: TRBV19
abundance: NA
d_gene: NA
CDR3nt: TGTGCCAGTAATTACGGGGGAGGAGGCTACAATGAGCAGTTCTTC
CDR3aa: CASNYGGGGYNEQFF

j_gene: TRBJ1-2
v_gene: TRBV19
abundance: NA
d_gene: NA
CDR3nt: TGTGCCAGTAGTATGAGAGGTGACACGGGCTATGGCTACACCTTC
CDR3aa: CASSMRGDTGYGYTF